This TCR beta chain was documented in a study of cytomegalovirus exposure and HLA in healthy donors. Notes on this clone: Its cognate antigen is unknown.

Amplification used 60 Vbeta primers and 13 Jbeta primers. Profiled with immunoSEQ multiplex PCR; TCRdb holds only in-frame clones, not every one. The sample shows about 150,000 clones, around 60% of them seen only once. The CDR3 is 13 amino acids. Trimming left V 1 base short and J 8 bases short, with 11 bases between. The germline V gene encodes CDR1 MNHEY and CDR2 SVGAGI. Overall study results and limits: The authors later found TCR association rates varying by HLA locus, with DRB1 most and HLA-C fewest. Analysis performed later showed TCR beta chains linked to HLA being more clonally expanded than equally common others.

The chain employs TRBV6-5 and TRBJ1-2, with a possible D match to TRBD1 (5 bases). The clonotype comes from a woman between 55 and 75 years old in good health and CMV-seropositive. Source material: PBMCs. CDR3 sequence: CASSYLTGGGYTF. CDR3 DNA: TGTGCCAGCAGTTACTTGACGGGGGGGGGCTACACCTTC.